Below are 4 T cell receptor beta chains sequenced from a single sample in a study of shared clonotypes between healthy human individuals. The repertoire was sequenced with immunoSEQ multiplex PCR; TCRdb's copy has only in-frame clones and lacks some. Counted here are over 2 million clones, just under 95% occurring once; the ten biggest clones make up approximately 0.41%. The source material was naive CD4+ T cells from PBMCs. Subset here: CD45RA+ positively selected. These receptors originate from a man between 18 and 29 years old in good health. Some clones in this sample may be carry-over from other donors' samples.

V gene TRBV20-1 combines with J gene TRBJ1-5; D is uncertain. Germline V gene data show CDR1 as DFQATT and CDR2 as SNEGSKA (reference sequence). The CDR3 has 11 amino acids. The ends were cut back, 3 bases at V and 7 bases at J, with 7 bases in the middle. The CDR3 loop reads CSARVPQPQHF. In DNA, the CDR3 is TGCAGTGCTAGGGTGCCCCAGCCCCAGCATTTT.

The chain joins TRBV6-1 to TRBJ2-1, with D perhaps matching TRBD2 (5 bases). Trimming removed 0 bases from V and 5 bases from J, with 14 bases in between. The CDR3 has 16 amino acids. Germline CDR1 MNHNS, CDR2 SASEGT. The CDR3 loop reads CASSEATLAPNNEQFF. The CDR3 DNA follows: TGTGCCAGCAGTGAAGCAACCCTAGCCCCAAACAATGAGCAGTTCTTC.

CDR3 nucleotide sequence: TGTGCCAGCACATACCACACCAATCAGCCCCAGCATTTT. Protein product: CASTYHTNQPQHF. This sequence joins TRBV2 and TRBJ1-5; D is unresolved. The V gene's germline CDR1 is SNHLY and CDR2 FYNNEI. The V and J ends lost 7 bases and 3 bases respectively, with 10 bases between them. The CDR3 extends over 13 amino acids.

Notes on this clone: The same CDR3 is also encoded by other DNA sequences in this sample. The chain combines TRBV11-2 with TRBJ2-1, with 11 bases lining up with TRBD2. Germline V gene sequence: CDR1 SGHAT, CDR2 FQNNGV. This CDR3 has 16 residues. Trimming removed 6 bases from V and 1 base from J; junction bases left unmatched: 5. This chain's CDR3 is CASRPTSGSSYNEQFF. For the CDR3, the DNA is TGTGCCAGCAGACCTACTAGCGGGAGTTCCTACAATGAGCAGTTCTTC.